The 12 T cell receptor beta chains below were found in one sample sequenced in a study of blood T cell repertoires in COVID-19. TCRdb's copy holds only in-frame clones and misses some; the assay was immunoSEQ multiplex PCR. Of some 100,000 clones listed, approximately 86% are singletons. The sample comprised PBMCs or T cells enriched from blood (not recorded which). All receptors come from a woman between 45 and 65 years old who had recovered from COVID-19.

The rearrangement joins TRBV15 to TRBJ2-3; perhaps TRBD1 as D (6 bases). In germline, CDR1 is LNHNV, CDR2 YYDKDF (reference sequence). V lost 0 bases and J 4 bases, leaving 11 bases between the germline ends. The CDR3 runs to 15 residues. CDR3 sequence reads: CATSREGAGADTQYF. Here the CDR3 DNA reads TGTGCCACCAGCAGAGAGGGGGCCGGCGCAGATACGCAGTATTTT.

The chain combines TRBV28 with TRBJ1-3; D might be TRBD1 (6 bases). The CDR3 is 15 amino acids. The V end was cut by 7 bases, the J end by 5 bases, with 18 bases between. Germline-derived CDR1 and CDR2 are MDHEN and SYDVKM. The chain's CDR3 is CASTSAGGLRNTIYF. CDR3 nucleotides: TGTGCCAGCACCTCGGCGGGGGGGCTAAGAAACACCATATATTTT.

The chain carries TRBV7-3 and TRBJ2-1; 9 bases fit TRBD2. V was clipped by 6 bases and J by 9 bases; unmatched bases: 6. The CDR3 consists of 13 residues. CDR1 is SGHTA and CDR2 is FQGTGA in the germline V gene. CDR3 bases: TGTGCCAGCAGGAGCGGGGGGAATGGTGAGCAGTTCTTC. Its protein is CASRSGGNGEQFF.

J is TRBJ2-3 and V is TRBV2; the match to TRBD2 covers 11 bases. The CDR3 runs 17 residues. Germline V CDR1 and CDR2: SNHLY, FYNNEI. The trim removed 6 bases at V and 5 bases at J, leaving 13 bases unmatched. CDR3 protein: CASRGITSGGRVDTQYF. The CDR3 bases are TGTGCCAGCAGAGGAATAACTAGCGGGGGCCGGGTAGATACGCAGTATTTT.

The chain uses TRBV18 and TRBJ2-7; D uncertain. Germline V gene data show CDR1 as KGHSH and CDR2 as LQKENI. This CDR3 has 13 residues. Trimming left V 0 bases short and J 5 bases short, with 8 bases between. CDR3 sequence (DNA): TGTGCCAGCTCACCACCATTAATCCACGAGCAGTACTTC. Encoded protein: CASSPPLIHEQYF. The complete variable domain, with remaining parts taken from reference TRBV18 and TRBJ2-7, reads NAGVMQNPRHLVRRRGQEARLRCSPMKGHSHVYWYRQLPEEGLKFMVYLQKENIIDESGMPKERFSAEFPKEGPSILRIQQVVRGDSAAYFCASSPPLIHEQYFGPGTRLTVT.

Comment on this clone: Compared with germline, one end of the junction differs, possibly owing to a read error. The CDR3 nucleotides are TGTGCCAGCAGCGAAGAGGGGGCAGGTAATTCACCCCTCCACTTT. It encodes CASSEEGAGNSPLHF. This chain uses TRBV2 with TRBJ1-6, with TRBD1 identical over 7 bases. Germline assignment: CDR1 SNHLY and CDR2 FYNNEI. The CDR3 spans 15 residues. The full variable domain, in which reference TRBV2 and TRBJ1-6 provide the parts outside the CDR3, is EPEVTQTPSHQVTQMGQEVILRCVPISNHLYFYWYRQILGQKVEFLVSFYNNEISEKSEIFDDQFSVERPDGSNFTLKIRSTKLEDSAMYFCASSEEGAGNSPLHFGNGTRLTVT.

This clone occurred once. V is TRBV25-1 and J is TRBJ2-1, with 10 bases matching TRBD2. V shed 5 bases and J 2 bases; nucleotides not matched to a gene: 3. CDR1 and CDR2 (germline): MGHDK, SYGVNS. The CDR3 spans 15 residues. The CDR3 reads CASSLAGGPYNEQFF. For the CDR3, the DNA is TGTGCCAGCAGTTTAGCGGGAGGTCCCTACAATGAGCAGTTCTTC.

The CDR3 DNA reads TGCGCCAGCAGCTTGGGCGGCGGGAGTGGGGAGACCCAGTACTTC. Translating it yields CASSLGGGSGETQYF. The genes are TRBV5-1 and TRBJ2-5; TRBD2 agrees at 7 bases. The junction had 7 bases not matched to a gene; V was cut back by 0 bases and J by 5 bases. The germline gives CDR1 SGHRS, CDR2 YFSETQ. This CDR3 contains 15 residues.

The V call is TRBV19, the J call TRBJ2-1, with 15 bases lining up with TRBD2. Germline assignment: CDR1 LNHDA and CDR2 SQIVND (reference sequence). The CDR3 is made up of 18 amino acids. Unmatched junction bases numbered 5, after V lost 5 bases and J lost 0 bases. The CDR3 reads CASSLGLAGGDSYNEQFF. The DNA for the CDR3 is TGTGCCAGTAGTTTGGGACTAGCGGGGGGCGACTCCTACAATGAGCAGTTCTTC. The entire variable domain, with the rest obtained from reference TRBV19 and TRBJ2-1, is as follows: DGGITQSPKYLFRKEGQNVTLSCEQNLNHDAMYWYRQDPGQGLRLIYYSQIVNDFQKGDIAEGYSVSREKKESFPLTVTSAQKNPTAFYLCASSLGLAGGDSYNEQFFGPGTRLTVL.

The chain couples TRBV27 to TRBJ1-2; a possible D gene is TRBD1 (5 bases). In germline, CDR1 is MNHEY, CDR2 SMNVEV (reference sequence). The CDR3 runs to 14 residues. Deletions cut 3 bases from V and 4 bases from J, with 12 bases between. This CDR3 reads CASSLGLPSYGYTF. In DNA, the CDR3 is TGTGCCAGCAGTTTGGGGCTCCCCTCCTATGGCTACACCTTC.

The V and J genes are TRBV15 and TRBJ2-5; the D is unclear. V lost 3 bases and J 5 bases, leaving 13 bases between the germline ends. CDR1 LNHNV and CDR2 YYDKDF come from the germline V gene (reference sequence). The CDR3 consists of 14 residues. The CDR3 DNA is TGTGCCACCAGCAGGGAACCGGGTCGGGAGACCCAGTACTTC. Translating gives CATSREPGRETQYF.

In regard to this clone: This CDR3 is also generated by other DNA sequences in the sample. CDR3 DNA: TGTGCCAGCAGTGAAGGGCAGGACTATGGCTACACCTTC. Translated, it gives CASSEGQDYGYTF. V is TRBV2 and J is TRBJ1-2; no firm D call. This CDR3 contains 13 residues. CDR1 and CDR2 (germline): SNHLY, FYNNEI. The V and J ends lost 1 base and 3 bases respectively, with 6 bases between them.